This TCR beta chain was documented in a study of blood T cells in healthy people across ages. V lost 4 bases, J lost 7 bases, and 21 bases lay in between. This CDR3 comprises 15 residues. Germline loops: CDR1 SGHRS, CDR2 YFSETQ. This clonotype was detected a few times. The authors ran a second PCR of roughly 7 to 11 cycles using a sample-barcoded 5' primer and a J-beta primer mix. A single record per CDR3 protein comes from TCRdb applying MiXCR to the 5' RACE reads. The data hold 600,000 to 800,000 distinct CDR3 sequences, with around 20% observed a single time. The sample taken for sequencing was blood. The chain carries TRBV5-1 and TRBJ2-7, with D tentatively TRBD1 (5 bases). The TCR was taken from a man aged 65 to 79 in good health. The CDR3 DNA reads TGCGCCAGCAGCGGCCAGGTGACACAGGTTCGGGAGCAGTACTTC. As protein: CASSGQVTQVREQYF. The variable domain in full, with the rest retrieved from reference TRBV5-1 and TRBJ2-7, is KAGVTQTPRYLIKTRGQQVTLSCSPISGHRSVSWYQQTPGQGLQFLFEYFSETQRNKGNFPGRFSGRQFSNSRSEMNVSTLELGDSALYLCASSGQVTQVREQYFGPGTRLTVT.